Shown below are 11 T cell receptor beta chains from a single sample sequenced in a study of blood T cells in healthy people across ages. Through a sample-barcoded 5' primer and a J-beta primer mix, a second PCR was run for roughly 6 to 11 cycles. TCRdb fed the 5' RACE reads into MiXCR, producing one record per CDR3 protein. The profile shows about 670,000 distinct CDR3 sequences, 40% to 65% of them singletons. The sequencing sample was made of blood. These receptor sequences come from a woman at least 80 years old in good health.

The V and J genes are TRBV7-9 and TRBJ2-3, with 10 positions matching TRBD1. Trimming at V came to 5 bases and at J to 0 bases, leaving 8 bases not matched to a gene. The germline V gene encodes CDR1 SEHNR and CDR2 FQNEAQ (reference sequence). CDR3 length equals 17 residues. The CDR3 DNA reads TGTGCCAGCAGCCCGGGACAGGGGTTCTCTAGCACAGATACGCAGTATTTT. Translation gives CASSPGQGFSSTDTQYF.

Of note for this clonotype: A single base separates this from a much larger clone, so it may be a read error. The rearrangement links TRBV5-1 to TRBJ2-1; D unclear. Germline-derived CDR1 and CDR2 are SGHRS and YFSETQ. This CDR3 spans 15 amino acids. V was trimmed by 4 bases and J by 10 bases, leaving 21 bases between them. Written as DNA, the CDR3 is TGCGCCAGCAGCCTACGACTCGAAAGCTCCTACGAGCAGTTCTTC. Protein product: CASSLRLESSYEQFF.

This chain joins TRBV5-1 and TRBJ1-2; D is perhaps TRBD1 (5 bases). Germline V CDR1 and CDR2: SGHRS, YFSETQ. The CDR3 is 15 amino acids. Trimming took off 6 bases at V and 4 bases at J, with 19 bases between the two ends. This CDR3 reads CASNYTPGTGYGYTF. The CDR3, as DNA: TGCGCCAGCAACTACACCCCAGGGACGGGCTATGGCTACACCTTC.

This clonotype showed up many times. The rearrangement uses TRBV27 and TRBJ2-4; D not certain. Trimming stripped 2 bases from V and 6 bases from J, with 14 bases between. This CDR3 comprises 15 residues. Germline lookup yields CDR1 MNHEY and CDR2 SMNVEV (reference sequence). CDR3 bases: TGTGCCAGCAGTTTAGCCGGCGGCCCAGGAAACATTCAGTACTTC. The encoded protein is CASSLAGGPGNIQYF.

The chain combines TRBV12-3 or TRBV12-4 with TRBJ1-1, with TRBD1 matching over 9 bases. V gave up 9 bases and J gave up 11 bases; unmatched junction bases: 13. The CDR3 consists of 13 residues. Here the CDR3 DNA reads TGTGCCAGTATGCCCGGGACAGGGTATGACGCTTTCTTT. Protein product: CASMPGTGYDAFF.

This clonotype was counted many times. The chain has TRBV20-1 and TRBJ2-1; D may be TRBD1 (6 bases). In germline, CDR1 is DFQATT, CDR2 SNEGSKA (reference sequence). The CDR3 is made up of 14 amino acids. V was pared by 1 base and J by 2 bases, with 9 bases between. DNA of the CDR3: TGCAGTGCTAGAGGGGACACCGCCTACAATGAGCAGTTCTTC. Amino acid sequence: CSARGDTAYNEQFF.

On this clonotype: A much larger clone differs from this one at a single base, so this may be a read error. The CDR3 region has the DNA TGTGCCACCAGCCTTCCGGGTCATGTAAGCGATGGGCAGTTCTTC. This translates into CATSLPGHVSDGQFF. The V call is TRBV15, the J call TRBJ2-1; D call uncertain. This CDR3 spans 15 amino acids. Germline V gives CDR1 LNHNV, CDR2 YYDKDF (reference sequence). The V end lost 5 bases, the J end lost 12 bases, and 23 bases lay between the germline ends.

This chain uses TRBV15 with TRBJ2-7; 9 bases fit TRBD1. Unmatched junction bases numbered 11, after V lost 8 bases and J lost 3 bases. The CDR3 is 15 residues long. Germline CDR1 and CDR2: LNHNV and YYDKDF (reference sequence). The CDR3 reads CATFYRDREIYEQYF. The CDR3 bases are TGTGCCACCTTTTACCGGGACAGGGAGATCTACGAGCAGTACTTC.

Regarding this clonotype: This clone may be a read error of a much larger clone one base away. V gene TRBV29-1 combines with J gene TRBJ1-2; D remains unclear. The ends were cut back, 3 bases at V and 8 bases at J, with 13 bases in the middle. CDR1 is SQVTM and CDR2 is ANQGSEA in the germline V gene. This CDR3 region has 12 residues. The CDR3 loop reads CSVEGYSGGYTF. The CDR3 bases are TGCAGCGTTGAGGGTTACTCGGGGGGCTACACCTTC.

The chain uses TRBV5-4 and TRBJ2-1; 8 nucleotides align to TRBD2. The CDR3 has 15 residues. V shed 1 base and J 6 bases; nucleotides not matched to a gene: 6. Per the germline V gene, CDR1 is SGHNT and CDR2 is YYREEE (reference sequence). CDR3: CASSLRTSSGNEQFF. In DNA form, the CDR3 reads TGTGCCAGCAGCTTGAGGACTAGCTCCGGCAATGAGCAGTTCTTC.

This chain connects TRBV6-6 to TRBJ2-2; TRBD2 aligns across 8 bases. CDR1 is MNHNY and CDR2 is SVGAGI in the germline V gene (reference sequence). The CDR3 extends over 15 amino acids. Losses at the gene ends were 6 bases for V and 0 bases for J; bases not matched to a gene: 3. The CDR3 DNA follows: TGTGCCAGCAGATTAGCGGGGCCGAACACCGGGGAGCTGTTTTTT. This translates into CASRLAGPNTGELFF.